This T cell receptor (beta chain) came from a study of Ad26.COV2.S vaccination and SARS-CoV-2 variants. Treatment defined: 15 to 20 received Ad26.COV2.S at low or high dose, single or two shots; 5 received placebo; per-sample allocation not given. Day 63 after the first injection of vaccine or placebo was the sampling time. The germline CDR1 and CDR2 sequences are MNHNS and SASEGT. The CDR3 sequence is 15 residues long. Trimming removed 0 bases at V and 6 bases at J, with 12 bases between. Profiled with immunoSEQ multiplex PCR; TCRdb holds only in-frame clones, not every one. The sample includes a few hundred thousand clones, around nine tenths of them seen just once.

V is TRBV6-1 and J is TRBJ2-1; the D call may be TRBD1 or TRBD2 (5 bases each). The receptor's source is a person aged 18-65 years who received the Ad26.COV2.S COVID-19 vaccine or a placebo. The material sequenced was peripheral blood, taken in a trial of Ad26.COV2.S vaccine versus placebo. In DNA, the CDR3 is TGTGCCAGCAGTGAAGCCCGGGACCCCTTCAATGAGCAGTTCTTC. It is translated as CASSEARDPFNEQFF.